The present T cell receptor (beta chain) was sequenced within a study of OX40 agonist ivuxolimab in advanced cancers. Study in general: The dose-escalation group included hepatocellular carcinoma, melanoma, renal cell carcinoma and head and neck cancer. There were three patients with partial responses, one having hepatocellular carcinoma and two cutaneous melanoma.

This clone turned up a few times. As yet, its antigen is unknown. Libraries were prepared by immunoSEQ multiplex PCR; TCRdb keeps only in-frame clonotypes and omits some of them. The sample comprises around 51,000 clones, around 73% of which are singletons, and around 2% rests with the top ten. Looked up from germline, CDR1 is MDHEN and CDR2 is SYDVKM. CDR3 size: 14 residues. V dropped 2 bases and J dropped 7; count of bases not matched to a gene: 2. Patients with a history of autoimmune disease or on systemic immunosuppression were excluded. Whole-study results and caveats: Expanded peripheral T cell antigen specificity was not determined.

The starting material was CD4+ or CD8+ T cells sorted from blood, obtained in a trial of the OX40 agonist ivuxolimab. The chain links TRBV28 to TRBJ1-4; 9 bases are a match to TRBD1. This TCR derives from an adult with an advanced solid tumor such as melanoma, head and neck, liver or kidney cancer. The CDR3, as DNA: TGTGCCAGCAGTTTAGGGGGACAGGGTGAAAAACTGTTTTTT. Translated: CASSLGGQGEKLFF.